This T cell receptor (beta chain) was observed in a study of blood T cell repertoires in COVID-19. CDR1 SEHNR and CDR2 FQNEAQ come from the germline V gene (reference sequence). The CDR3 extends over 15 amino acids. The junction had 5 bases not matched to a gene; V was cut back by 2 bases and J by 2 bases. The protocol was immunoSEQ multiplex PCR, while the TCRdb copy is restricted to in-frame clones and leaves out a portion. The table records tens of thousands of clones, about nine tenths of them present only once. The V call is TRBV7-9, the J call TRBJ2-5; TRBD2 agrees at 7 bases. Sequences were obtained from peripheral blood. The receptor comes from a woman aged 55-69 years with acute or convalescent COVID-19. In DNA form, the CDR3 reads TGTGCCAGCAGCTTAAGACCAGCGGGACAAGAGACCCAGTACTTC. It codes for CASSLRPAGQETQYF.